These 25 T cell receptor beta chains were sequenced from one sample in a study of shared clonotypes between healthy human individuals. The table came from immunoSEQ multiplex PCR; TCRdb's copy has only in-frame clones and leaves some out. The sample shows some 2,100,000 clones, just over 90% of them seen only once. CD45RO-negative CD8 cells positively selected for CCR7 made up the naive population, which excluded terminally differentiated effector memory CD45RA+ cells. The sequencing input was naive CD8+ T cells from PBMCs. The receptors derive from a man between 18 and 29 years old in good health. Some clones in this sample may be carry-over from other donors' samples.

The genes are TRBV6-5 and TRBJ2-7, with 7 positions matching TRBD2. With 6 bases clipped from V and 6 bases from J, the junction kept 17 bases outside the gene matches. Looked up from germline, CDR1 is MNHEY and CDR2 is SVGAGI. The CDR3 is 16 amino acids. CDR3 loop: CASRYRAAGEMLEQYF. The CDR3 DNA follows: TGTGCCAGCAGATACCGGGCCGCGGGAGAGATGCTCGAGCAGTACTTC.

The chain carries TRBV19 and TRBJ2-7; no definite D call. Germline V CDR1 and CDR2: LNHDA, SQIVND (reference sequence). CDR3 length equals 14 residues. The germline V and J ends were trimmed by 1 base and 4 bases, with 11 bases remaining between them. The CDR3 nucleotides read TGTGCCAGTAGTATAGCGCTCAACCGTTACGAGCAGTACTTC. It encodes CASSIALNRYEQYF.

The genes are TRBV28 and TRBJ1-4, with D uncertain. The length of the CDR3 is 14 residues. The V and J ends lost 6 bases and 3 bases respectively, with 11 bases between them. Germline V gives CDR1 MDHEN, CDR2 SYDVKM. Here the CDR3 reads CASSEEQSNEKLFF. The CDR3 coding sequence is TGTGCCAGCAGCGAGGAACAGTCTAATGAAAAACTGTTTTTT.

The chain recombines TRBV2 with TRBJ2-2, with a possible D match to TRBD2 (5 bases). Germline values: CDR1 SNHLY, CDR2 FYNNEI. CDR3 length: 15 residues. Deletions cut 7 bases from V and 4 bases from J, with 16 bases between. The CDR3 DNA follows: TGTGCCAGCACAAGCGGCCCCGCCAGCACCGGGGAGCTGTTTTTT. Protein: CASTSGPASTGELFF.

The CDR3 is CASSGGSDSGAGDTQYF. The CDR3 nucleotides read TGTGCCAGCAGCGGAGGCAGTGATAGCGGGGCTGGGGATACGCAGTATTTT. This chain uses TRBV13 with TRBJ2-3, with TRBD2 matching 8 bases. V dropped 5 bases and J dropped 6; count of bases not matched to a gene: 16. CDR1 is PRHDT, CDR2 FYEKMQ, per germline (reference sequence). There are 17 residues in the CDR3.

This clone is a singleton in its sample. Other DNA sequences from this sample encode an identical CDR3 as well. The chain has TRBV27 and TRBJ2-7; TRBD1 might be the D (5 bases). Trimming cost V 2 bases and J 5 bases, with 13 bases left between them. The germline CDR1 and CDR2 sequences are MNHEY and SMNVEV (reference sequence). CDR3 length equals 14 residues. Here the CDR3 DNA reads TGTGCCAGCAGTTTAGGGCAGGGAATCCACGAGCAGTACTTC. This encodes CASSLGQGIHEQYF.

This chain uses TRBV9 with TRBJ2-5, with a weak D call TRBD2 (6 bases). The CDR3 length is 17 residues. Germline lookup yields CDR1 SGDLS and CDR2 YYNGEE. The germline V and J ends were trimmed by 4 bases and 4 bases, with 23 bases remaining between them. The CDR3 DNA is TGTGCCAGCAGCCCACGCCTCGGGAGCAGGGTTGGAGAGACCCAGTACTTC. This sequence encodes CASSPRLGSRVGETQYF.

The count of this clone is one. The J gene is TRBJ1-4, the V gene TRBV19; tentatively, D is TRBD1 (5 bases). From germline, CDR1 is LNHDA and CDR2 SQIVND (reference sequence). V lost 4 bases to trimming and J lost 7 bases, with 13 bases between them. There are 14 residues in the CDR3. The CDR3: CASSTSGTGEKLFF. Here the CDR3 DNA reads TGTGCCAGTAGTACCTCCGGGACTGGTGAAAAACTGTTTTTT.

The chain is built from TRBV5-1 and TRBJ2-7; 9 bases match TRBD2. The CDR3 is 15 residues long. Germline V CDR1 and CDR2: SGHRS, YFSETQ. V lost 0 bases, J lost 0 bases, and 1 base stayed unmatched. For the CDR3, the DNA is TGCGCCAGCAGCTTGGATAGCGGGAGCTCCTACGAGCAGTACTTC. Amino acids: CASSLDSGSSYEQYF. The full variable domain, in which reference TRBV5-1 and TRBJ2-7 provide the parts outside the CDR3, is KAGVTQTPRYLIKTRGQQVTLSCSPISGHRSVSWYQQTPGQGLQFLFEYFSETQRNKGNFPGRFSGRQFSNSRSEMNVSTLELGDSALYLCASSLDSGSSYEQYFGPGTRLTVT.

A word on this clone: Within the sample, other DNA sequences also encode this same CDR3. CDR3: CASSLHEQYF. For the CDR3, the DNA is TGTGCCAGCAGCCTCCACGAGCAGTACTTC. The rearrangement links TRBV11-2 to TRBJ2-7; the D is unclear. This CDR3 has 10 residues. CDR1 SGHAT and CDR2 FQNNGV come from the germline V gene. V gave up 5 bases and J gave up 5 bases, with 4 bases separating them.

Remarks on this clone: Other DNA sequences within the sample encode an identical CDR3. The CDR3 nucleotides read TGTGCCAGCAGTTTTGGGACGGGCTATGGCTACACCTTC. It specifies CASSFGTGYGYTF. The chain joins TRBV28 to TRBJ1-2; D possibly corresponds to TRBD1 (5 bases). V was trimmed by 3 bases and J by 4 bases, leaving 9 bases between them. The CDR3 consists of 13 residues. CDR1 is MDHEN, CDR2 SYDVKM, per germline.

The chain is built from TRBV9 and TRBJ2-3; perhaps TRBD1 as D (5 bases). This CDR3 spans 16 amino acids. Germline V gives CDR1 SGDLS, CDR2 YYNGEE. Between the trimmed V and J ends, which lost 3 bases and 1 base, there was a span of 15 bases. The CDR3 DNA reads as TGTGCCAGCAGCGAGCAGGGATCTTGGGGCACAGATACGCAGTATTTT. Translation gives CASSEQGSWGTDTQYF.

The chain is built from TRBV9 and TRBJ2-7; possibly TRBD1 for D (5 bases). V lost 3 bases and J 7 bases, leaving 8 bases between the germline ends. The CDR3 spans 11 residues. The germline CDR1 and CDR2 sequences are SGDLS and YYNGEE. CDR3 coding DNA: TGTGCCAGCAGCGACTCAGGGGAGCAGTACTTC. Its protein is CASSDSGEQYF.

The V call is TRBV30, the J call TRBJ2-7, with D perhaps TRBD1 or TRBD2 (5 bases each). The germline gives CDR1 GTSNPN, CDR2 SVGIG (reference sequence). The CDR3 covers 18 residues. With 2 bases removed from V and 4 bases from J, the gap between germline ends came to 27 bases. DNA of the CDR3: TGTGCCTGGAGTTGGGCCGGGGCGGAAGGGGTACTGGGGTACGAGCAGTACTTC. Translated: CAWSWAGAEGVLGYEQYF.

CDR3 in amino acids: CSVDSDTYEQYF. CDR3 sequence (DNA): TGCAGCGTTGACTCTGATACCTACGAGCAGTACTTC. The genes are TRBV29-1 and TRBJ2-7; no reliable D call. V dropped 3 bases and J dropped 2 bases, with 8 bases sitting between them. Per the germline V gene, CDR1 is SQVTM and CDR2 is ANQGSEA. The CDR3 contains 12 residues.

The chain uses TRBV10-3 and TRBJ1-3; possibly TRBD1 for D (5 bases). V was trimmed by 4 bases and J by 0 bases, leaving 16 bases between them. The V gene's germline CDR1 is ENHRY and CDR2 SYGVKD. The CDR3 is 17 amino acids. The CDR3 spells CAISVSGTASSGNTIYF. CDR3 nucleotide sequence: TGTGCCATCAGTGTATCCGGGACCGCGAGCTCTGGAAACACCATATATTTT.

The chain recombines TRBV5-4 with TRBJ2-1; 12 nucleotides line up with TRBD2. The CDR3 spans 15 residues. Germline-derived CDR1 and CDR2 are SGHNT and YYREEE (reference sequence). Losses at the gene ends were 3 bases for V and 8 bases for J; bases not matched to a gene: 6. CDR3 loop: CASSSLAGGPHEQFF. CDR3 nucleotide sequence: TGTGCCAGCAGCTCCCTAGCGGGAGGGCCGCATGAGCAGTTCTTC. The whole variable domain, filled in from reference TRBV5-4 and TRBJ2-1, reads ETGVTQSPTHLIKTRGQQVTLRCSSQSGHNTVSWYQQALGQGPQFIFQYYREEENGRGNFPPRFSGLQFPNYSSELNVNALELDDSALYLCASSSLAGGPHEQFFGPGTRLTVL.

With respect to this clone: Other DNA sequences of this sample code for an identical CDR3. The chain links TRBV2 to TRBJ2-1; TRBD2 matches 12 bases. Unmatched junction bases numbered 6, after V lost 6 bases and J lost 0 bases. CDR3 length equals 17 residues. Germline loops: CDR1 SNHLY, CDR2 FYNNEI. CDR3 DNA sequence: TGTGCCAGCAGCGGTGGACTAGCGGGGAGCTCCTACAATGAGCAGTTCTTC. Translating it yields CASSGGLAGSSYNEQFF.

J is TRBJ2-1 and V is TRBV9; 11 bases align to TRBD2. Germline CDR1 is SGDLS and CDR2 is YYNGEE. Trimming cost V 5 bases and J 13 bases; bases outside gene matches: 17. The CDR3 sequence is 16 residues long. CDR3 sequence: CASRPPPTSGSTDQFF. The CDR3 DNA is TGTGCCAGCAGGCCTCCTCCAACTAGCGGGAGCACCGACCAGTTCTTC.

In this sample, this clone turned up a few times. This rearrangement joins TRBV5-1 to TRBJ1-1, with D unresolved. Germline V gene sequence: CDR1 SGHRS, CDR2 YFSETQ. The V and J ends lost 3 bases and 1 base respectively, with 7 bases between them. The CDR3 contains 13 residues. The CDR3 region is CASSSDPNTEAFF. In DNA, the CDR3 is TGCGCCAGCAGCTCTGACCCGAACACTGAAGCTTTCTTT. The full variable domain, in which reference TRBV5-1 and TRBJ1-1 provide the parts outside the CDR3, is KAGVTQTPRYLIKTRGQQVTLSCSPISGHRSVSWYQQTPGQGLQFLFEYFSETQRNKGNFPGRFSGRQFSNSRSEMNVSTLELGDSALYLCASSSDPNTEAFFGQGTRLTVV.

Of note for this clone: At the DNA level, this CDR3 is encoded by other sequences in the same sample as well. The chain couples TRBV7-9 to TRBJ2-1; 8 nucleotides line up with TRBD1. Germline CDR1 is SEHNR and CDR2 is FQNEAQ (reference sequence). The CDR3 covers 16 residues. V gave up 4 bases and J gave up 1 base; unmatched junction bases: 6. The CDR3 coding sequence is TGTGCCAGCAGCTCTAACAGGGGGTCGTCCTACAATGAGCAGTTCTTC. It yields the protein CASSSNRGSSYNEQFF.

The chain recombines TRBV4-2 with TRBJ2-7; 7 positions match TRBD2. The CDR3 covers 15 residues. The germline V gene has CDR1 LGHNA and CDR2 YNFKEQ. J was trimmed by 2 bases and V by 4 bases; bases with no gene match: 8. CDR3 DNA sequence: TGTGCCAGCAGCCCCTACGTCGGGACTACCTACGAGCAGTACTTC. Protein product: CASSPYVGTTYEQYF.

This sequence joins TRBV27 and TRBJ1-4, with D hard to call. The CDR3 has 14 residues. Trimming took off 5 bases at V and 0 bases at J, with 7 bases between the two ends. Germline loops: CDR1 MNHEY, CDR2 SMNVEV (reference sequence). The CDR3 sequence is CASSGLATNEKLFF. The CDR3 coding sequence is TGTGCCAGCAGTGGACTTGCAACTAATGAAAAACTGTTTTTT.

V and J are TRBV7-2 and TRBJ1-3, with 9 bases aligning to TRBD1. Germline CDR1 reads SGHTA; CDR2 reads FQGNSA. With 4 bases clipped from V and 4 bases from J, the junction kept 11 bases outside the gene matches. CDR3 length: 17 amino acids. CDR3 region: CASSSGWTGAIGNTIYF. In DNA form, the CDR3 reads TGTGCCAGCAGCTCTGGCTGGACAGGGGCGATCGGAAACACCATATATTTT.

The chain uses TRBV15 and TRBJ1-1, with D perhaps matching TRBD1 (5 bases). Germline V gene data show CDR1 as LNHNV and CDR2 as YYDKDF (reference sequence). V dropped 5 bases and J dropped 3 bases, with 13 bases sitting between them. The CDR3 sequence is 14 residues long. CDR3 in amino acids: CATSGGGEHTEAFF. CDR3 nucleotides: TGTGCCACCAGCGGCGGGGGTGAGCACACTGAAGCTTTCTTT.